Following are 13 T cell receptor beta chains from one sample sequenced in a study of OX40 agonist ivuxolimab in advanced cancers. The assay was immunoSEQ multiplex PCR, and TCRdb's table has in-frame clones only and misses some. The sample holds 84,000 or so clones, nearly 90% seen once. The specimen comprised CD4+ or CD8+ T cells sorted from blood, sampled in a trial of the OX40 agonist ivuxolimab. The receptors originated from an adult with an advanced solid tumor such as melanoma, head and neck, liver or kidney cancer.

The rearrangement uses TRBV7-9 and TRBJ1-1, with 8 bases lining up with TRBD1. Germline CDR1 is SEHNR and CDR2 is FQNEAQ (reference sequence). V lost 1 base and J lost 1; bases outside the gene matches: 2. The CDR3 contains 15 residues. The CDR3 bases are TGTGCCAGCAGCTTAGACAGGGGGAAGAACACTGAAGCTTTCTTT. As protein: CASSLDRGKNTEAFF.

The CDR3 bases are TGTGCCAGCAGCTTAGCCGGGGCAAGCACAGATACGCAGTATTTT. Amino acid sequence: CASSLAGASTDTQYF. V and J are TRBV11-2 and TRBJ2-3; D possibly uses TRBD1 or TRBD2 (5 bases each). This CDR3 is 15 amino acids long. The V gene's germline CDR1 is SGHAT and CDR2 FQNNGV. The V end was cut by 1 base, the J end by 0 bases, with 8 bases between.

This rearrangement joins TRBV27 to TRBJ2-2; 13 nucleotides agree with TRBD2. Germline loops: CDR1 MNHEY, CDR2 SMNVEV (reference sequence). The CDR3 length is 16 residues. V lost 2 bases and J lost 6; bases outside the gene matches: 3. CDR3 loop: CASSLKTSGGAGELFF. The DNA of the CDR3 is TGTGCCAGCAGTTTAAAAACTAGCGGGGGGGCCGGGGAGCTGTTTTTT.

The chain combines TRBV11-1 with TRBJ1-6; D is unclear. CDR1 is SGHAT, CDR2 FQDESV, per germline (reference sequence). The V end was cut by 8 bases, the J end by 10 bases, with 18 bases between. The CDR3 is 14 residues long. The CDR3 is CASRGRDRWSPLHF. In DNA form, the CDR3 reads TGTGCCAGCCGAGGGAGGGATCGATGGTCACCCCTCCACTTT. The variable domain in full, completed from reference TRBV11-1 and TRBJ1-6, reads EAEVAQSPRYKITEKSQAVAFWCDPISGHATLYWYRQILGQGPELLVQFQDESVVDDSQLPKDRFSAERLKGVDSTLKIQPAELGDSAMYLCASRGRDRWSPLHFGNGTRLTVT.

V is TRBV6-6 and J is TRBJ1-6, with D hard to call. Germline values: CDR1 MNHNY, CDR2 SVGAGI (reference sequence). V lost 7 bases and J lost 7, with 17 bases in between. CDR3 size: 15 residues. CDR3 coding DNA: TGTGCCAGCACCCGCGCGGGGTTCGGCAATTCACCCCTCCACTTT. Amino acid sequence: CASTRAGFGNSPLHF.

The rearrangement uses TRBV19 and TRBJ1-5; 8 nucleotides align to TRBD1. Trimming removed 9 bases from V and 4 bases from J; junction bases left unmatched: 8. CDR3 length equals 14 residues. CDR1 is LNHDA and CDR2 is SQIVND in the germline V gene (reference sequence). The CDR3 DNA is TGTGCCAGCGAATCACAGGGGGGGAATCAGCCCCAGCATTTT. Its translation: CASESQGGNQPQHF.

The V call is TRBV30, the J call TRBJ1-2; possibly TRBD1 for D (6 bases). From germline, CDR1 is GTSNPN and CDR2 SVGIG (reference sequence). There are 11 residues in the CDR3. V was pared by 3 bases and J by 6 bases, with 8 bases between. The CDR3 loop reads CAWRQGHGYTF. CDR3 in DNA: TGTGCCTGGAGACAGGGCCATGGCTACACCTTC.

The chain recombines TRBV11-1 with TRBJ2-3; TRBD1 or TRBD2 may be the D gene (5 bases each). Trimming cost V 5 bases and J 2 bases, with 14 bases left between them. Germline CDR1 and CDR2: SGHAT and FQDESV (reference sequence). The CDR3 is 15 residues long. The CDR3 region is CASSPTGTYTDTQYF. CDR3 bases: TGTGCCAGCAGCCCAACCGGGACCTACACAGATACGCAGTATTTT.

The table lists this clone with a count of one. The J gene is TRBJ2-1, the V gene TRBV2; either TRBD1 or TRBD2 may supply D (5 bases each). Trimming shortened V by 6 bases and J by 5 bases, and 11 bases separated the two germline ends. CDR1 and CDR2 from the germline V gene are SNHLY and FYNNEI. This CDR3 is built from 13 residues. Here the CDR3 DNA reads TGTGCCAGCAGCGGGGCAGCCAACAATGAGCAGTTCTTC. It is translated as CASSGAANNEQFF.

The chain links TRBV11-3 to TRBJ2-7; tentatively, D is TRBD1 or TRBD2 (5 bases each). The germline V and J ends were trimmed by 4 bases and 4 bases, with 8 bases remaining between them. Per germline, CDR1 SGHNT and CDR2 YENEEA. The CDR3 consists of 12 residues. The CDR3 sequence is CASSSGRYEQYF. The CDR3 DNA follows: TGTGCCAGCAGCTCGGGACGATACGAGCAGTACTTC.

J is TRBJ2-1 and V is TRBV4-1; 7 bases are shared with TRBD1. The CDR3 is 18 residues long. The ends lost 0 bases at V and 1 base at J; junction bases unmatched: 9. Germline values: CDR1 MGHRA, CDR2 YSYEKL. The CDR3 DNA follows: TGCGCCAGCAGCCAAGAGGGTCCTAGGGGGCTTTCCTACAATGAGCAGTTCTTC. It codes for CASSQEGPRGLSYNEQFF.

V usage is TRBV5-6 and J usage is TRBJ1-1; the match to TRBD1 covers 10 bases. This CDR3 has 13 amino acids. Losses at the gene ends were 0 bases for V and 10 bases for J; bases not matched to a gene: 3. Germline V lookup: CDR1 SGHDT, CDR2 YYEEEE. The CDR3 region is CASSLGQGARAFF. CDR3 bases: TGTGCCAGCAGCTTGGGACAGGGGGCCAGAGCTTTCTTT.

On this clone: The same CDR3 arises from other DNA sequences in this sample as well. This rearrangement joins TRBV9 to TRBJ2-7, with 7 nucleotides matching TRBD1. The junction had 4 bases not matched to a gene; V was cut back by 0 bases and J by 1 base. Germline CDR1 and CDR2: SGDLS and YYNGEE. This CDR3 contains 15 residues. The CDR3 region has the DNA TGTGCCAGCAGCGTAGGCCCAGGGGGATCCTACGAGCAGTACTTC. It encodes CASSVGPGGSYEQYF.